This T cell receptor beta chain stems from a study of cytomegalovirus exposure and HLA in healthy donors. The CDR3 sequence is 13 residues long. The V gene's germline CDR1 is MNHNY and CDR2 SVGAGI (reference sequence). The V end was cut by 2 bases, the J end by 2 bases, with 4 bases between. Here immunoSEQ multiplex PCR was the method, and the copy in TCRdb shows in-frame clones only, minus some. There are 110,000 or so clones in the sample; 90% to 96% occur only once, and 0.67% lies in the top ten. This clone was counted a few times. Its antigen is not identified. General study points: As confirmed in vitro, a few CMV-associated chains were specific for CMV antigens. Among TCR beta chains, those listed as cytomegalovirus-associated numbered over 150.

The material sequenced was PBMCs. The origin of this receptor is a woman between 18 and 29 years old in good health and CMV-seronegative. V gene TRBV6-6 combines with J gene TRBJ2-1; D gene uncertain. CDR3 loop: CASSYDTYNEQFF. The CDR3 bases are TGTGCCAGCAGTTACGACACCTACAATGAGCAGTTCTTC.